One sample yielded the 25 T cell receptor beta chains listed below, sequenced in a study of metastatic and nonmetastatic thyroid tumors (dated by TCRdb to about 2020). No patient had received any treatment before thyroid surgery. To prepare the library, PCR was applied. Sequenced using an Illumina HiSeq 4000. TCRdb reran the public reads through fastp at Q25 and MiXCR, keeping productive beta chains. Present in this sample are around 15,000 clones, about 35% of which were seen just once. The ten largest clonotypes hold more than 9.5% of the sample. Sequencing input: tumor tissue. Source of these receptors: a male donor with papillary thyroid cancer or a benign thyroid nodule (not recorded which). Some clones in this sample may be carry-over from other donors' samples.

The CDR3, as DNA: TGTGCCAGCAGCACTACAGGGAGAAACACCATATATTTT. The encoded protein is CASSTTGRNTIYF. The rearrangement links TRBV7-2 to TRBJ1-3, with a possible D match to TRBD1 (6 bases). CDR3 length equals 13 residues. V was cut by 5 bases and J by 5 bases, with 10 bases left in between. The germline V gene has CDR1 SGHTA and CDR2 FQGNSA. Using reference TRBV7-2 and TRBJ1-3 for the parts outside the CDR3, the full variable domain is GAGVSQSPSNKVTEKGKDVELRCDPISGHTALYWYRQSLGQGLEFLIYFQGNSAPDKSGLPSDRFSAERTGGSVSTLTIQRTQQEDSAVYLCASSTTGRNTIYFGEGSWLTVV.

In regard to this clone: At one end, the junction sequence differs from germline, possibly due to a read error. The chain joins TRBV7-7 to TRBJ2-2; the D is unclear. The CDR3 loop spans 14 amino acids. Germline CDR1 and CDR2: SSHAT and FNYEAQ (reference sequence). The CDR3 bases are TGTGCTAGCATCTTATCCCCGACATCCGGGGAGCTGTTTTTT. Translated: CASILSPTSGELFF.

In this sample, this clone turned up a few times. The chain is built from TRBV6-5 and TRBJ2-3; 9 bases are shared with TRBD2. Trimming removed 1 base from V and 2 bases from J; junction bases left unmatched: 4. The CDR3 is 16 residues long. Germline assignment: CDR1 MNHEY and CDR2 SVGAGI. The CDR3 sequence: CASSYLAGGVTDTQYF. CDR3 DNA: TGTGCCAGCAGTTACTTGGCGGGGGGGGTCACAGATACGCAGTATTTT.

This clone is medium-sized in the sample. This rearrangement joins TRBV19 to TRBJ1-2, with 8 positions matching TRBD1. Germline V gene data show CDR1 as LNHDA and CDR2 as SQIVND (reference sequence). Trimming cost V 6 bases and J 6 bases; bases outside gene matches: 6. The CDR3 loop spans 13 amino acids. The CDR3 DNA sequence: TGTGCCAGTAGCACTATACAGGGGGATGGCTACACCTTC. It is translated as CASSTIQGDGYTF.

This clone was counted at least ten times. A read error may be the cause here, since a much bigger clone is one base away. Other DNA variants within this sample encode the same CDR3. This chain links TRBV7-2 with TRBJ1-1; D ambiguous. In germline, CDR1 is SGHTA, CDR2 FQGNSA. The CDR3 totals 13 residues. CDR3: CASSLSANTEAFF. As DNA, the CDR3 is TGTGCCAGCAGCTTGTCAGCTAACACTGAGGCTTTCTTT.

There are many counts of this clone. This chain uses TRBV5-1 with TRBJ2-1; 11 bases are shared with TRBD2. The J segment lost 4 bases and the V segment lost 0 bases, leaving 0 bases of the junction unmatched. The CDR3 spans 15 residues. Per germline, CDR1 SGHRS and CDR2 YFSETQ. CDR3 nucleotides: TGCGCCAGCAGCTTGGTAGCGGGAGGGTACAATGAGCAGTTCTTC. It yields the protein CASSLVAGGYNEQFF.

This sequence joins TRBV6-2 or TRBV6-3 and TRBJ2-2; 7 nucleotides line up with TRBD2. The V gene end was trimmed by 5 bases and the J gene end by 3 bases; junction bases not matched to a gene: 9. Germline V CDR1 and CDR2: MNHEY, SVGEGT. The CDR3 loop spans 16 amino acids. The CDR3 spells CASSQTTSPHTGELFF. In DNA, the CDR3 is TGTGCCAGCAGTCAAACGACTAGCCCCCACACCGGGGAGCTGTTTTTT.

This chain connects TRBV6-1 to TRBJ2-7; D is possibly TRBD1 (5 bases). Germline assignment: CDR1 MNHNS and CDR2 SASEGT. Trimming cost V 0 bases and J 4 bases, with 7 bases left between them. The CDR3 loop spans 13 amino acids. CDR3: CASSEARVYEQYF. The DNA of the CDR3 is TGTGCCAGCAGTGAAGCCAGGGTGTACGAGCAGTACTTC.

The chain recombines TRBV5-1 with TRBJ2-7; D perhaps matches TRBD1 (6 bases). V dropped 0 bases and J dropped 0 bases, with 10 bases sitting between them. Per the germline V gene, CDR1 is SGHRS and CDR2 is YFSETQ. The CDR3 totals 15 residues. The CDR3 loop is CASSLGQQGSYEQYF. DNA for the CDR3: TGCGCCAGCAGCTTGGGACAACAGGGCTCCTACGAGCAGTACTTC. Drawing the rest from reference TRBV5-1 and TRBJ2-7, the complete variable domain is KAGVTQTPRYLIKTRGQQVTLSCSPISGHRSVSWYQQTPGQGLQFLFEYFSETQRNKGNFPGRFSGRQFSNSRSEMNVSTLELGDSALYLCASSLGQQGSYEQYFGPGTRLTVT.

The chain employs TRBV15 and TRBJ2-7; D is uncertain. The CDR3 sequence is 13 residues long. Looked up from germline, CDR1 is LNHNV and CDR2 is YYDKDF (reference sequence). V was pared by 3 bases and J by 6 bases, with 12 bases between. CDR3 sequence reads: CATSRQHSGEQYF. The DNA of the CDR3 is TGTGCCACCAGCAGGCAACATTCGGGCGAGCAGTACTTC.

As for this clone: Germline and junction disagree at one end, which may indicate a read error. The chain recombines TRBV20-1 with TRBJ2-7; 9 bases map to TRBD1. Per germline, CDR1 DFQATT and CDR2 SNEGSKA (reference sequence). The CDR3 has 15 residues. The CDR3 is CSDRVPTGGFEEQYF. The CDR3 DNA sequence: TGTAGTGATAGAGTTCCGACAGGGGGTTTCGAAGAGCAGTACTTC.

The genes are TRBV20-1 and TRBJ2-7, with TRBD2 identical over 14 bases. Per the germline V gene, CDR1 is DFQATT and CDR2 is SNEGSKA (reference sequence). V dropped 5 bases and J dropped 1; count of bases not matched to a gene: 4. This CDR3 contains 15 residues. The CDR3 reads CSADGTSGSSYEQYF. For the CDR3, the DNA is TGCAGTGCTGATGGGACTAGCGGGAGTTCCTACGAGCAGTACTTC.

The rearrangement joins TRBV7-1 to TRBJ2-1; 8 bases line up with TRBD2. TRBV7-1 is filed as an ORF, its function uncertain. Trimming at V came to 1 base and at J to 4 bases, leaving 15 bases not matched to a gene. The CDR3 loop spans 19 amino acids. The CDR3 loop is CASSSVLAVALVGYNEQFF. CDR3 nucleotide sequence: TGTGCCAGCAGCTCAGTACTAGCGGTGGCCCTAGTGGGTTACAATGAGCAGTTCTTC.

This clone occurred once. The chain uses TRBV29-1 and TRBJ2-7; possible D gene TRBD1, 6 bases. V gave up 0 bases and J gave up 9 bases, with 18 bases separating them. Germline CDR1 reads SQVTM; CDR2 reads ANQGSEA. The CDR3 covers 14 residues. The CDR3, as DNA: TGCAGCGTTGAAGACGGCACAGGGAGCAACGTGCAGTACTTC. Translation: CSVEDGTGSNVQYF.

V gene TRBV20-1 combines with J gene TRBJ1-1, with a tentative D call TRBD1 (5 bases). CDR3 length: 14 residues. Germline-derived CDR1 and CDR2 are DFQATT and SNEGSKA (reference sequence). The V end lost 5 bases, the J end lost 0 bases, and 13 bases lay between the germline ends. The CDR3 DNA follows: TGCAGTGCTCCCATGGGGGTTGTGAACACTGAAGCTTTCTTT. The encoded protein is CSAPMGVVNTEAFF.

The chain combines TRBV2 with TRBJ2-3; D is ambiguous. There are 15 residues in the CDR3. Germline loops: CDR1 SNHLY, CDR2 FYNNEI. Trimming removed 0 bases from V and 8 bases from J, with 15 bases in between. The CDR3 region is CASSEARGEVPTQYF. CDR3 nucleotides: TGTGCCAGCAGTGAAGCGCGCGGCGAAGTCCCTACGCAGTATTTT.

About this clone itself: Germline and junction disagree at one end, which may indicate a read error. The chain links TRBV20-1 to TRBJ1-5; 8 bases are shared with TRBD1. CDR1 is DFQATT, CDR2 SNEGSKA, per germline (reference sequence). This CDR3 is built from 15 residues. CDR3 sequence: CSPGKPGGGHQHQHF. The CDR3 DNA follows: TGCAGTCCTGGGAAGCCAGGGGGCGGTCATCAGCACCAGCATTTT.

In regard to this clone: A read error is possible here, since a much larger clone lies one base away. The J gene is TRBJ2-1, the V gene TRBV5-1; D possibly corresponds to TRBD2 (7 bases). There are 15 residues in the CDR3. Germline V gives CDR1 SGHRS, CDR2 YFSETQ. V gave up 4 bases and J gave up 9 bases, with 20 bases separating them. CDR3 bases: TGCGCCAGCAGCGTGACTAGCCGGGGGGCCTTTGAGCAGTTCTTC. It yields the protein CASSVTSRGAFEQFF. Combining the CDR3 with reference TRBV5-1 and TRBJ2-1 gives the whole variable domain KAGVTQTPRYLIKTRGQQVTLSCSPISGHRSVSWYQQTPGQGLQFLFEYFSETQRNKGNFPGRFSGRQFSNSRSEMNVSTLELGDSALYLCASSVTSRGAFEQFFGPGTRLTVL.

Concerning this clone: Other DNA sequences from this sample encode an identical CDR3 as well. The chain uses TRBV6-1 and TRBJ2-7, with D unclear. The germline CDR1 and CDR2 sequences are MNHNS and SASEGT. The CDR3 contains 13 residues. Trimming shortened V by 1 base and J by 9 bases, and 13 bases separated the two germline ends. DNA for the CDR3: TGTGCCAGCAGTGAAGTCACGACCCACGGGCAGTACTTC. Translation: CASSEVTTHGQYF.

This clone was detected ten times or more. The CDR3 region has the DNA TGTGCCAGCAGCTTAGGCGGTAGCGGGTCCACAGATACGCAGTATTTT. It encodes CASSLGGSGSTDTQYF. The chain is built from TRBV7-8 and TRBJ2-3, with 7 bases that match TRBD2. The CDR3 sequence is 16 residues long. V trimming: 1 base; J trimming: 2 bases; junction bases outside the gene matches: 6. CDR1 SGHVS and CDR2 FQNEAQ come from the germline V gene.

This clone was counted many times. J is TRBJ2-1 and V is TRBV7-2; 10 nucleotides align to TRBD2. CDR3 length equals 15 residues. V was pared by 1 base and J by 11 bases, with 8 bases of the junction left unmatched. Per germline, CDR1 SGHTA and CDR2 FQGNSA. This CDR3 reads CASSLELAGSGKQFF. CDR3 sequence (DNA): TGTGCCAGCAGCTTAGAACTAGCGGGGAGCGGTAAGCAGTTCTTC. Combining the CDR3 with reference TRBV7-2 and TRBJ2-1 gives the whole variable domain GAGVSQSPSNKVTEKGKDVELRCDPISGHTALYWYRQSLGQGLEFLIYFQGNSAPDKSGLPSDRFSAERTGGSVSTLTIQRTQQEDSAVYLCASSLELAGSGKQFFGPGTRLTVL.

A remark on this clone: The junction differs from germline at one of its ends, possibly a read error. This sequence joins TRBV28 and TRBJ1-1, with 8 bases aligning to TRBD1. Germline CDR1 is MDHEN and CDR2 is SYDVKM. This CDR3 has 17 amino acids. This CDR3 reads CASSPQGAGGPNTEACF. As DNA, the CDR3 is TGTGCCAGCAGTCCTCAGGGGGCAGGGGGGCCGAACACTGAAGCATGCTTT.

The chain couples TRBV7-3 to TRBJ1-6; D gene unclear. The V and J ends lost 8 bases and 6 bases respectively, with 14 bases between them. CDR3 size: 14 residues. CDR1 is SGHTA, CDR2 FQGTGA, per germline. This CDR3 reads CASFLNSRNSPLHF. CDR3 nucleotide sequence: TGTGCCAGCTTCCTCAACTCCCGTAATTCACCCCTCCACTTT. Full variable domain (outside the CDR3, taken from reference TRBV7-3 and TRBJ1-6): GAGVSQTPSNKVTEKGKYVELRCDPISGHTALYWYRQSLGQGPEFLIYFQGTGAADDSGLPNDRFFAVRPEGSVSTLKIQRTERGDSAVYLCASFLNSRNSPLHFGNGTRLTVT.

This clone was recorded many times. This chain uses TRBV3-1 with TRBJ2-5; 8 bases agree with TRBD2. V was pared by 4 bases and J by 4 bases, with 2 bases of the junction left unmatched. CDR1 and CDR2 (germline): LGHDT, YNNKEL (reference sequence). The CDR3 consists of 13 residues. In DNA, the CDR3 is TGTGCCAGCAGCCCAACTAGCGGAGAGACCCAGTACTTC. Its protein product is CASSPTSGETQYF.

The rearrangement joins TRBV12-3 or TRBV12-4 to TRBJ1-2; D is ambiguous. The V gene lost 2 bases and the J gene lost 1 base, with 11 bases spanning the gap. The CDR3 sequence is 15 residues long. The CDR3 loop is CASSLMAASNYGYTF. CDR3 DNA sequence: TGTGCCAGCAGTTTAATGGCAGCTAGTAACTATGGCTACACCTTC.